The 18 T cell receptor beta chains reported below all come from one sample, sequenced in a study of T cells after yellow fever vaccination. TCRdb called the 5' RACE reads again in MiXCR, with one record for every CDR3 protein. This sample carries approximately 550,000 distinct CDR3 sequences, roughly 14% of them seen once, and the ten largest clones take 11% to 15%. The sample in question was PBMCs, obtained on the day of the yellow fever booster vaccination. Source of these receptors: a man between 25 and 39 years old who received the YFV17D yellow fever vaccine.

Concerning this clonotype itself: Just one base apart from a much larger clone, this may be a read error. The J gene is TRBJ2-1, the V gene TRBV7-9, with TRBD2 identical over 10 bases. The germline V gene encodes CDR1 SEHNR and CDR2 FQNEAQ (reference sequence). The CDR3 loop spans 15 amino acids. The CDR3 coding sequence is TGTGCCAGCAGCTCGCTAGCGGGAGTGTTGGATGAGCGGTTCTTC. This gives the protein CASSSLAGVLDERFF. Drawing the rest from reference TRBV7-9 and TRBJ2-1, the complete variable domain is DTGVSQNPRHKITKRGQNVTFRCDPISEHNRLYWYRQTLGQGPEFLTYFQNEAQLEKSRLLSDRFSAERPKGSFSTLEIQRTEQGDSAMYLCASSSLAGVLDERFFGPGTRLTVL.

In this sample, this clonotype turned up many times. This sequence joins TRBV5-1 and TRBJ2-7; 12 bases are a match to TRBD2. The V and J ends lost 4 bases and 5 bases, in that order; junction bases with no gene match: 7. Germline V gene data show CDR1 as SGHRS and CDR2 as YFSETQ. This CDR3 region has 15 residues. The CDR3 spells CASSRGTSGWDEQYF. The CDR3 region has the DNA TGCGCCAGCAGCCGTGGGACTAGCGGGTGGGACGAGCAGTACTTC.

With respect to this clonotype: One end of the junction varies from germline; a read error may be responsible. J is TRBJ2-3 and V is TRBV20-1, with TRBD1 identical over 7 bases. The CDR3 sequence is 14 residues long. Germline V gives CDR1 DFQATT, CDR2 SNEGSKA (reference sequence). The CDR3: CSARKGASTDTKYF. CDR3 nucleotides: TGCAGTGCTAGAAAGGGGGCCAGCACAGATACGAAGTATTTT.

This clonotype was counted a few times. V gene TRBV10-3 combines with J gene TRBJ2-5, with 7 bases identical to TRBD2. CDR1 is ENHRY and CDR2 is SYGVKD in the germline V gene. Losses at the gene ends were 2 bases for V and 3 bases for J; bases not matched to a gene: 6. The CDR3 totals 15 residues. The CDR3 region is CAISEGQGGKETQYF. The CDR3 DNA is TGTGCCATCAGTGAGGGTCAGGGAGGGAAAGAGACCCAGTACTTC.

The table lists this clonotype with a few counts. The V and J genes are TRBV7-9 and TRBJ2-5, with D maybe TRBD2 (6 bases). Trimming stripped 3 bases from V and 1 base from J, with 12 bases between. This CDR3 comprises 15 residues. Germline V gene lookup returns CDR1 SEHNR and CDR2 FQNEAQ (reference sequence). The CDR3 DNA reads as TGTGCCAGCAGCTTTCCGAAGGGAGGCCAAGAGACCCAGTACTTC. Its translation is CASSFPKGGQETQYF. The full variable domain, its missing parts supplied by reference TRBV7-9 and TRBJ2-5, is DTGVSQNPRHKITKRGQNVTFRCDPISEHNRLYWYRQTLGQGPEFLTYFQNEAQLEKSRLLSDRFSAERPKGSFSTLEIQRTEQGDSAMYLCASSFPKGGQETQYFGPGTRLLVL.

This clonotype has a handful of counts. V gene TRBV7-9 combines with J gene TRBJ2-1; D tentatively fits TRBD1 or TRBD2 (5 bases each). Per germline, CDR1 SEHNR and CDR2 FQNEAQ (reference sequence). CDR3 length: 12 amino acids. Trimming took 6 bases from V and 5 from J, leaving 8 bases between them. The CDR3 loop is CASRRGDNEQFF. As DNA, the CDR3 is TGTGCCAGCAGGAGAGGGGACAATGAGCAGTTCTTC.

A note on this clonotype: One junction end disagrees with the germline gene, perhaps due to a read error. CDR3 bases: TGTGCCAGCAGTCCCACCCCCCGGACTAGCGGGAACACCGGGGTGCTGTTTTTT. It yields the protein CASSPTPRTSGNTGVLFF. J is TRBJ2-2 and V is TRBV27, with 12 bases fitting TRBD2. The CDR3 length is 18 residues. The germline V gene has CDR1 MNHEY and CDR2 SMNVEV (reference sequence).

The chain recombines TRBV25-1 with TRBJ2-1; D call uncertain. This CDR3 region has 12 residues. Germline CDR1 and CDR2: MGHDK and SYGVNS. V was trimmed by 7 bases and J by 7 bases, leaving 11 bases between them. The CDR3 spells CASMSGLNEQFF. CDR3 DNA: TGTGCCAGCATGTCGGGCTTAAATGAGCAGTTCTTC.

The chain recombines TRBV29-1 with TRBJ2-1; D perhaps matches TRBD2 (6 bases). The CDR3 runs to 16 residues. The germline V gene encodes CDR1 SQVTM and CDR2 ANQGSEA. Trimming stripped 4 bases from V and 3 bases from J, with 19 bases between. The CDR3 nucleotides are TGCAGCGTTGTTTTTGTGGGAGGTCCCCGCTACAATGAGCAGTTCTTC. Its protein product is CSVVFVGGPRYNEQFF.

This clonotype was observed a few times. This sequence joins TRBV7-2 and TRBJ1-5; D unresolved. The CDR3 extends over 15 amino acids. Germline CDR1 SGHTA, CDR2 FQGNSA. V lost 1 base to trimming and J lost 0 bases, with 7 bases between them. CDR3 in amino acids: CASSLGQLSNQPQHF. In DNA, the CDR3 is TGTGCCAGCAGCTTAGGGCAGCTTAGCAATCAGCCCCAGCATTTT. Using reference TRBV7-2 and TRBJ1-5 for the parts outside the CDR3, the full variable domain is GAGVSQSPSNKVTEKGKDVELRCDPISGHTALYWYRQSLGQGLEFLIYFQGNSAPDKSGLPSDRFSAERTGGSVSTLTIQRTQQEDSAVYLCASSLGQLSNQPQHFGDGTRLSIL.

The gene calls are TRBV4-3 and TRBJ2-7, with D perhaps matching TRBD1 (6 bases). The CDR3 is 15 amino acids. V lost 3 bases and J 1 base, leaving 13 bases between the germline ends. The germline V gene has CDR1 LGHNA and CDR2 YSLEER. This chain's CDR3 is CASSQAGTQSYEQYF. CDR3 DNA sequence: TGCGCCAGCAGCCAGGCCGGGACACAGTCCTACGAGCAGTACTTC.

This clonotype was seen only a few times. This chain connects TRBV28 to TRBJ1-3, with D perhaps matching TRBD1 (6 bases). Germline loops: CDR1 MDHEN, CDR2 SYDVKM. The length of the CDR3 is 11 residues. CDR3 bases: TGTGCTTGGGGGCGCAGAAACACCATATATTTT. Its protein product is CAWGRRNTIYF.

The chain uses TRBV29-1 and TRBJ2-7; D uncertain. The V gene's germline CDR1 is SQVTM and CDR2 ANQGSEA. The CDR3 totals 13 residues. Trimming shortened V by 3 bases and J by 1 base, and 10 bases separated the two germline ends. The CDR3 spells CSVETDGSYEQYF. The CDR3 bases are TGCAGCGTTGAGACCGACGGATCCTACGAGCAGTACTTC.

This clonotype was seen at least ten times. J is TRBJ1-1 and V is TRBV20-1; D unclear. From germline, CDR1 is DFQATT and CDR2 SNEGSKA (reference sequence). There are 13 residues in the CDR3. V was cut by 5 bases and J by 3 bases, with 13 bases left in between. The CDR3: CSAPIRADTEAFF. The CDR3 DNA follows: TGCAGTGCTCCCATCCGGGCGGACACTGAAGCTTTCTTT.

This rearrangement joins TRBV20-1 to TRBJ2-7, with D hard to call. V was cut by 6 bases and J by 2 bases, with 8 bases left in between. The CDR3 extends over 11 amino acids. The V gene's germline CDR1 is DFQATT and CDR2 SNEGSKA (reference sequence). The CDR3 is CSAKTAYEQYF. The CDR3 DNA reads TGCAGTGCCAAAACAGCCTACGAGCAGTACTTC.

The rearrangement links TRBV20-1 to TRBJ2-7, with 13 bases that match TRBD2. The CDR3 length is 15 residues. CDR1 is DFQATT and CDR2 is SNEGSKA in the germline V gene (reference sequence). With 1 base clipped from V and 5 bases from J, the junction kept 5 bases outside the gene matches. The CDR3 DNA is TGCAGTGCTAGAGGGGGGACTAGCGGGACGAACGAGCAGTACTTC. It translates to CSARGGTSGTNEQYF.

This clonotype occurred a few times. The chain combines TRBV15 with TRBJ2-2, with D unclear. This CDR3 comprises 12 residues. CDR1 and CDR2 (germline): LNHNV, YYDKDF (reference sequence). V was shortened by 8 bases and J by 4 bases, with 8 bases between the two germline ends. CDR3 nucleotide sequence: TGTGCCACCGGTAGAACCACCGGGGAGCTGTTTTTT. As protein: CATGRTTGELFF.

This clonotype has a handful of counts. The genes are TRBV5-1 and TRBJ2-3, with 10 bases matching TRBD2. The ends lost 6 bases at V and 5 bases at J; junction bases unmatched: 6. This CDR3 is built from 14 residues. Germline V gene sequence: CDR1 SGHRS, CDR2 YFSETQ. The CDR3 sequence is CASTSVAGGDTQYF. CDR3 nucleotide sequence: TGCGCCAGCACCTCGGTAGCGGGGGGAGATACGCAGTATTTT.